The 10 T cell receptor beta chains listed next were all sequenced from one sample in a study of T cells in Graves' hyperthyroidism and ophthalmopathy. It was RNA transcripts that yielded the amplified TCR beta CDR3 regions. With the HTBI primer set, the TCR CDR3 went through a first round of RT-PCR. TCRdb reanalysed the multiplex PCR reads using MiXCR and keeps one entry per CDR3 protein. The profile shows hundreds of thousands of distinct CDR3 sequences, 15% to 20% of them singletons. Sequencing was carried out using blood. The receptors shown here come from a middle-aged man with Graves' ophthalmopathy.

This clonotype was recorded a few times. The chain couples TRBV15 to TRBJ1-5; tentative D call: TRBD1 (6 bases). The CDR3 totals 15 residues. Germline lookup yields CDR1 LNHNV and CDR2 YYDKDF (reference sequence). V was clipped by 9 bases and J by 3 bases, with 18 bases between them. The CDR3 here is CATNRGPGDNQPQHF. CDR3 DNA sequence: TGTGCCACTAACCGCGGGCCAGGGGACAATCAGCCCCAGCATTTT.

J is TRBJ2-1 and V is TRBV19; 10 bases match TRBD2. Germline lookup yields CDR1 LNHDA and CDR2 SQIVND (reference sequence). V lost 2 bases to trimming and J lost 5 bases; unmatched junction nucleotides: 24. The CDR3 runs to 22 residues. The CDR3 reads CASSIRGASGSTGVRRHNEQFF. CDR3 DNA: TGTGCCAGTAGTATAAGGGGGGCTAGCGGGAGTACCGGGGTACGGCGGCACAATGAGCAGTTCTTC.

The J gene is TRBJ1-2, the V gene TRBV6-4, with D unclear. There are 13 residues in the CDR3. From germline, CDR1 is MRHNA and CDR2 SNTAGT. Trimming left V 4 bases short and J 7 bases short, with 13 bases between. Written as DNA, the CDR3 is TGTGCCAGCAGTGGAGTGGGAAAATTTGGCTACACCTTC. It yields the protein CASSGVGKFGYTF.

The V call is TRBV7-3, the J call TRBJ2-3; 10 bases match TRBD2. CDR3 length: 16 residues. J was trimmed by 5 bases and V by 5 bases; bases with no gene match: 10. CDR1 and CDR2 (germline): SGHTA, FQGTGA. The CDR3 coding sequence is TGTGCCAGCAGCCCCTCAGCGGGAGGGGGCCGAGATACGCAGTATTTT. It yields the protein CASSPSAGGGRDTQYF.

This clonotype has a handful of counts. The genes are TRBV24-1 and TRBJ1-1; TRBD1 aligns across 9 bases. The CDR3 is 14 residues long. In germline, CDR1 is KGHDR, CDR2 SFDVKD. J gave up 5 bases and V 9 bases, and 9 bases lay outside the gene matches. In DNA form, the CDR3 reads TGTGCCACCTACACAGGGGGCTTCGGGACTGAAGCTTTCTTT. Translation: CATYTGGFGTEAFF.

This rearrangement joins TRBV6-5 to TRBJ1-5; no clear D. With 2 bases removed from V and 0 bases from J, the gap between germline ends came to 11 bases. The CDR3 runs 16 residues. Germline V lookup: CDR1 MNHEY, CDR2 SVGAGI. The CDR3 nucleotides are TGTGCCAGCAGTTACAAGGGCATTCATAGCAATCAGCCCCAGCATTTT. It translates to CASSYKGIHSNQPQHF.

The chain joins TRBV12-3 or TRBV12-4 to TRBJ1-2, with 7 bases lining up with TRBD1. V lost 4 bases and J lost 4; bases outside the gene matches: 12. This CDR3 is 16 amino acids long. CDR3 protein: CASSSPVDRVVYGYTF. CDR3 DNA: TGTGCCAGCAGTTCTCCGGTCGACAGGGTTGTCTATGGCTACACCTTC.

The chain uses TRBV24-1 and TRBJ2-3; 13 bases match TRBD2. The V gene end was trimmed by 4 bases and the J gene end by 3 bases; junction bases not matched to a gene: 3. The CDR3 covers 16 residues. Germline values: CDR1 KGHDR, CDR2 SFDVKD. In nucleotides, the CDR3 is TGTGCCACCAGTGACCCGGGACTAGCGGGAACAGATACGCAGTATTTT. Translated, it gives CATSDPGLAGTDTQYF.

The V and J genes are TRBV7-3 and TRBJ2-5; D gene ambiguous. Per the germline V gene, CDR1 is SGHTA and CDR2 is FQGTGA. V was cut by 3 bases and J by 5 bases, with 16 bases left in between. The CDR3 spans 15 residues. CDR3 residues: CASSFSGTVGETQYF. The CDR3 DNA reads TGTGCCAGCAGCTTCTCCGGCACCGTGGGGGAGACCCAGTACTTC. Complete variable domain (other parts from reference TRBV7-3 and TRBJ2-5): GAGVSQTPSNKVTEKGKYVELRCDPISGHTALYWYRQSLGQGPEFLIYFQGTGAADDSGLPNDRFFAVRPEGSVSTLKIQRTERGDSAVYLCASSFSGTVGETQYFGPGTRLLVL.

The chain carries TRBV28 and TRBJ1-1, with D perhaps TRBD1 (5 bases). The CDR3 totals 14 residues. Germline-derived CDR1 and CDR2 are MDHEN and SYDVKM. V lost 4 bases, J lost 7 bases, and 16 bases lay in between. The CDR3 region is CASSSLGPGIEAFF. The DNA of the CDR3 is TGTGCCAGCAGTTCCCTGGGACCTGGAATTGAAGCTTTCTTT.